Listed below are T cell receptor beta chains from one sample, sequenced in a study of cytomegalovirus exposure and HLA in healthy donors. Data came from immunoSEQ multiplex PCR; TCRdb stores just in-frame clones and leaves some out. Of under 200,000 clones detected, under 70% appear once; the ten largest clones hold less than 3%. The sample was PBMCs. The receptors were sampled from a middle-aged woman in good health and CMV-seropositive. The CDR3 runs from the conserved cysteine through the conserved F or W. The D gene is left open where the match is weak. Clone size is given for some rows only: seen once, a few or many times, or a class if the clone is expanded.

v_gene	d_gene	j_gene	abundance	CDR3aa	CDR3nt
TRBV5-5	TRBD2	TRBJ2-5	few	CASGPGLAGGFETQYF	TGTGCCAGCGGTCCGGGACTAGCGGGGGGGTTCGAGACCCAGTACTTC
TRBV5-1	TRBD1	TRBJ1-1	NA	CASSFTGTGRNTEAFF	TGCGCCAGCAGCTTTACTGGGACAGGGAGGAACACTGAAGCTTTCTTT
TRBV28	NA	TRBJ2-7	NA	CASSLLSGNSHEQYF	TGTGCCAGCAGTTTACTTTCGGGAAATTCCCACGAGCAGTACTTC
TRBV9	NA	TRBJ2-3	NA	CASSVGPSGSTDTQYF	TGTGCCAGCAGCGTAGGGCCCAGCGGGAGCACAGATACGCAGTATTTT
TRBV6-6	TRBD1	TRBJ2-5	NA	CASETTGGIGETQYF	TGTGCCAGCGAGACAACAGGGGGAATAGGGGAGACCCAGTACTTC
TRBV5-1	NA	TRBJ2-7	NA	CASSLRGKDYEQYF	TGCGCCAGCAGCTTGAGGGGGAAGGACTACGAGCAGTACTTC
TRBV7-7	TRBD2	TRBJ2-5	NA	CASSLTAGGPLETQYF	TGTGCTAGCAGCTTAACGGCGGGAGGGCCGCTGGAGACCCAGTACTTC
TRBV7-2	TRBD1	TRBJ1-3	NA	CASSLTTGPGNTIYF	TGTGCCAGCAGCTTAACGACAGGGCCGGGAAACACCATATATTTT
TRBV6-6	TRBD1	TRBJ2-6	NA	CASTRDSSGANVLTF	TGTGCCAGCACAAGGGACAGCTCTGGGGCCAACGTCCTGACTTTC
TRBV7-2	NA	TRBJ2-3	NA	CASSLKLVAASTDTQYF	TGTGCCAGCAGCTTAAAGTTGGTAGCGGCTAGCACAGATACGCAGTATTTT
TRBV18	TRBD2	TRBJ2-3	NA	CASSNGLAGPQRYF	TGTGCCAGCTCTAATGGACTAGCGGGCCCTCAGCGGTATTTT
TRBV6-1	NA	TRBJ1-3	NA	CASRSDISGNTIYF	TGTGCCAGCAGGAGTGATATTTCTGGAAACACCATATATTTT
TRBV14	NA	TRBJ2-7	NA	CASSPPGSYEQYF	TGTGCCAGCAGCCCCCCGGGATCCTACGAGCAGTACTTC
TRBV5-1	NA	TRBJ2-3	NA	CASSLESDLDTQYF	TGCGCCAGCAGCTTGGAGAGCGATTTGGATACGCAGTATTTT
TRBV4-3	TRBD2	TRBJ2-5	NA	CASSQDVTSGRRETQYF	TGCGCCAGCAGCCAAGATGTAACTAGCGGGAGAAGGGAGACCCAGTACTTC
TRBV28	TRBD2	TRBJ2-7	NA	CASSLSGSTAYEQYF	TGTGCCAGCAGTCTTAGCGGGAGTACCGCTTACGAGCAGTACTTC
TRBV9	NA	TRBJ1-3	NA	CASSVGSGSGNTIYF	TGTGCCAGCAGCGTAGGTTCGGGGTCTGGAAACACCATATATTTT
TRBV10-3	TRBD1	TRBJ2-3	once	CAISESTGPLTQYF	TGTGCCATCAGTGAGTCGACAGGGCCTCTTACGCAGTATTTT
TRBV27	TRBD2	TRBJ2-7	once	CASSWASGAYEQYF	TGTGCCAGCAGTTGGGCTAGCGGGGCCTACGAGCAGTACTTC
TRBV5-1	NA	TRBJ1-1	NA	CASSPAGSQTEAFF	TGCGCCAGCAGCCCGGCGGGGTCCCAAACTGAAGCTTTCTTT
TRBV7-8	TRBD1	TRBJ2-7	NA	CASSASGQGYEQYF	TGTGCCAGCAGCGCTTCGGGACAGGGATACGAGCAGTACTTC
TRBV7-3	NA	TRBJ2-3	few	CASSPQPSTDTQYF	TGTGCCAGCAGCCCACAACCGAGCACAGATACGCAGTATTTT
TRBV7-6	NA	TRBJ2-2	many	CASSLLAETGELFF	TGTGCCAGCAGCTTGCTAGCCGAGACCGGGGAGCTGTTTTTT
TRBV14	NA	TRBJ2-7	NA	CASSRSPAEVAQYF	TGTGCCAGCAGCCGATCCCCGGCAGAGGTAGCGCAGTACTTC
TRBV5-1	NA	TRBJ2-1	few	CASSRGTLSYNEQFF	TGCGCCAGCAGCCGTGGGACACTCTCCTACAATGAGCAGTTCTTC
TRBV7-2	TRBD1	TRBJ1-1	NA	CASSSQGGNTEAFF	TGTGCCAGCAGCTCTCAGGGGGGGAACACTGAAGCTTTCTTT
TRBV11-2	NA	TRBJ2-6	NA	CASRGLGAGANVLTF	TGTGCCAGCAGAGGTCTTGGAGCTGGGGCCAACGTCCTGACTTTC
TRBV4-3	NA	TRBJ1-1	NA	CASSQDPRGNTEAFF	TGCGCCAGCAGCCAAGATCCGAGAGGGAACACTGAAGCTTTCTTT
TRBV7-8	TRBD2	TRBJ2-1	NA	CASSLGGGAYNEQFF	TGTGCCAGCAGCTTAGGCGGGGGGGCCTACAATGAGCAGTTCTTC
TRBV9	TRBD2	TRBJ2-2	NA	CASSVATGGWRTGELFF	TGTGCCAGCAGCGTAGCTACGGGAGGGTGGAGAACCGGGGAGCTGTTTTTT
TRBV10-3	NA	TRBJ1-5	NA	CAISESRTDSNQPQHF	TGTGCCATCAGTGAGTCTAGGACAGATAGCAATCAGCCCCAGCATTTT
TRBV5-4	TRBD1	TRBJ1-2	NA	CASSFQGGPNYGYTF	TGTGCCAGCAGCTTTCAGGGGGGCCCAAACTATGGCTACACCTTC
TRBV29-1	TRBD1	TRBJ1-1	NA	CSVLGTGNTEAFF	TGTAGCGTTTTGGGGACAGGGAACACTGAAGCTTTCTTT
TRBV6-6	NA	TRBJ2-2	NA	CASSYRTDYAGELFF	TGTGCCAGCAGTTACCGGACAGACTATGCCGGGGAGCTGTTTTTT
TRBV4-2	NA	TRBJ1-1	NA	CASSQEAGKVLAEITEAFF	TGTGCCAGCAGCCAAGAGGCAGGGAAAGTTTTGGCTGAGATCACTGAAGCTTTCTTT
TRBV29-1	NA	TRBJ2-7	NA	CSVGGGLYEQYF	TGCAGCGTTGGGGGTGGACTATACGAGCAGTACTTC
TRBV27	NA	TRBJ2-1	NA	CASSFWGLAGTSYNEQFF	TGTGCCAGCAGTTTCTGGGGGCTAGCCGGCACCTCCTACAATGAGCAGTTCTTC
TRBV6-1	TRBD2	TRBJ2-7	few	CASSEGTSGLYEQYF	TGTGCCAGCAGTGAAGGCACTAGCGGACTATACGAGCAGTACTTC
TRBV11-2	NA	TRBJ2-5	NA	CASSHRSETQYF	TGTGCCAGCAGCCACAGGTCGGAGACCCAGTACTTC
TRBV9	NA	TRBJ2-1	NA	CASGPDNEQFF	TGTGCCAGCGGGCCTGACAATGAGCAGTTCTTC
TRBV4-3	TRBD2	TRBJ2-3	NA	CASSLAGVDTQYF	TGCGCCAGCAGCCTTGCGGGGGTCGATACGCAGTATTTT